These 5 T cell receptor beta chains were all obtained from the same sample, sequenced in a study of blood T cell repertoires in COVID-19. Measured with immunoSEQ multiplex PCR; TCRdb has only the in-frame clones, and not every one. The sample consists of 200,000 to 300,000 clones, about four fifths of them appearing once. Material for sequencing was peripheral blood. The receptors stem from a woman at least 80 years old with acute or convalescent COVID-19.

This clone was counted a single time. V gene TRBV15 combines with J gene TRBJ2-3; TRBD1 matches at 8 bases. The CDR3 consists of 18 residues. Germline CDR1 reads LNHNV; CDR2 reads YYDKDF (reference sequence). The ends lost 2 bases at V and 4 bases at J; junction bases unmatched: 14. The CDR3 spells CATSRTTSRDRSADTQYF. For the CDR3, the DNA is TGTGCCACCAGCAGAACAACAAGCCGGGACAGGTCGGCAGATACGCAGTATTTT.

This chain connects TRBV24-1 to TRBJ2-1; 7 bases agree with TRBD1. The CDR3 sequence is 16 residues long. Germline CDR1 KGHDR, CDR2 SFDVKD. The junction had 12 bases not matched to a gene; V was cut back by 7 bases and J by 4 bases. The CDR3 reads CATSITTGVGYNEQFF. The CDR3 nucleotides read TGTGCCACCAGCATAACCACAGGGGTAGGGTACAATGAGCAGTTCTTC.

The DNA for the CDR3 is TGCAGCGTTGTGGACACAACTAATGAAAAACTGTTTTTT. This codes for CSVVDTTNEKLFF. V gene TRBV29-1 combines with J gene TRBJ1-4; maybe TRBD1 (5 bases). CDR3 length: 13 residues. Germline V gene data show CDR1 as SQVTM and CDR2 as ANQGSEA. The V and J ends lost 4 bases and 0 bases respectively, with 6 bases between them. Supplemented by reference TRBV29-1 and TRBJ1-4, the full variable domain reads SAVISQKPSRDICQRGTSLTIQCQVDSQVTMMFWYRQQPGQSLTLIATANQGSEATYESGFVIDKFPISRPNLTFSTLTVSNMSPEDSSIYLCSVVDTTNEKLFFGSGTQLSVL.

The V and J genes are TRBV6-6 and TRBJ2-7, with TRBD2 matching 7 bases. The CDR3 is made up of 14 amino acids. Trimming took 6 bases from V and 5 from J; bases not matched to a gene: 10. Germline V lookup: CDR1 MNHNY, CDR2 SVGAGI (reference sequence). In DNA form, the CDR3 reads TGTGCCAGCAGCTTGACTAGCTTGGGGAACGAGCAGTACTTC. Encoded protein: CASSLTSLGNEQYF.

This clone has only one observation. The CDR3 region has the DNA TGTGCCAGCAGCCAAGAAGGGACTTGGGTAGAGACCCAGTACTTC. This encodes CASSQEGTWVETQYF. The rearrangement uses TRBV3-1 (or the pseudogene TRBV3-2) and TRBJ2-5, with a possible D match to TRBD2 (6 bases). The CDR3 runs 15 residues. CDR1 is LGHDT, CDR2 YNNKEL, per germline (reference sequence). V was pared by 0 bases and J by 4 bases, with 12 bases between.